The clone carrying this T cell receptor (beta chain) occurred a few times. The data originate from a study of T cells in Graves' hyperthyroidism and ophthalmopathy. The trim removed 1 base at V and 3 bases at J, leaving 4 bases unmatched. This CDR3 has 15 amino acids. Per the germline V gene, CDR1 is SGDLS and CDR2 is YYNGEE. Amplification targeted TCR beta CDR3 regions from RNA transcripts. The HTBI primer set was used in a first-round RT-PCR of the TCR CDR3. TCRdb re-derived calls from the multiplex PCR reads in MiXCR, one entry per CDR3 protein. The sample carries 550,000 to 800,000 distinct CDR3 sequences, over 15% recorded once.

The sequence derives from a man aged 18-30 years with Graves' hyperthyroidism. The sequenced sample was blood. This chain uses TRBV9 with TRBJ2-5; 9 nucleotides line up with TRBD2. In DNA, the CDR3 is TGTGCCAGCAGCGTAACCCCTAGCGGGAAAGAGACCCAGTACTTC. It encodes CASSVTPSGKETQYF.